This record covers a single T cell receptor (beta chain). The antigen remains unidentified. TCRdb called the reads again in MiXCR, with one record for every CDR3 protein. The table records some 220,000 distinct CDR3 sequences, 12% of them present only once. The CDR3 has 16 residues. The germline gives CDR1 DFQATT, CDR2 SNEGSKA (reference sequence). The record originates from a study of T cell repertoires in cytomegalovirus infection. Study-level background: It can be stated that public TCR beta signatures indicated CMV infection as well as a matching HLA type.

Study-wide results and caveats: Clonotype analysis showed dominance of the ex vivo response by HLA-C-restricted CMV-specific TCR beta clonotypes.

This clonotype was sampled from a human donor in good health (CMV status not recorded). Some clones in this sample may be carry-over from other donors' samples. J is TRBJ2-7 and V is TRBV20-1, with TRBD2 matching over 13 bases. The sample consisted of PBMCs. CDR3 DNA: TGCGGAGCGTGGACTAGCGGGAGTAGGAGCTCCTACGAGCAGTACTTC. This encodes CGAWTSGSRSSYEQYF.